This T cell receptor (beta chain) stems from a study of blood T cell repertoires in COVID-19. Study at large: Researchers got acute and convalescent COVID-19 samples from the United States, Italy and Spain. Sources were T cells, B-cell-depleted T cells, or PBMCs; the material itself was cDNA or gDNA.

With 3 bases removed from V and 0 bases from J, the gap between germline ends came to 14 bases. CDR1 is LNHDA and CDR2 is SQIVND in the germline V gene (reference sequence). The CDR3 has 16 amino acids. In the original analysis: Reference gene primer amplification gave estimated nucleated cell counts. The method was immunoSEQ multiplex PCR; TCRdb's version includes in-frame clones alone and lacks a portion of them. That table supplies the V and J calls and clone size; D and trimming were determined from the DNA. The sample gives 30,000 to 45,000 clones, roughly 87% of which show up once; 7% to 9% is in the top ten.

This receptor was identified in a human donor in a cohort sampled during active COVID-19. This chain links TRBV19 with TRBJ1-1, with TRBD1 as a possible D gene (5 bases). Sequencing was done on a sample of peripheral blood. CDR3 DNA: TGTGCCAGTAGTATGGGCAGGGCGGGAATGAACACTGAAGCTTTCTTT. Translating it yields CASSMGRAGMNTEAFF.